Below are 16 T cell receptor beta chains sequenced from a single sample in a study of blood T cells in healthy people across ages. A sample-barcoded 5' primer and a J-beta primer mix were used in a second PCR of about 7 to 12 cycles. A single record per CDR3 protein comes from TCRdb applying MiXCR to the 5' RACE reads. Of 1 million to 1.2 million distinct CDR3 sequences in the sample, around two fifths were seen once. Sequencing input: blood. The receptors derive from a man between 18 and 35 years old in good health.

This clonotype was recorded a few times. The CDR3 DNA sequence: TGTGCCAGCAGCTTGGGAAACGGGGGACCTGCCAAAAACATTCAGTACTTC. Protein: CASSLGNGGPAKNIQYF. The rearrangement links TRBV7-8 to TRBJ2-4, with D perhaps TRBD2 (6 bases). Germline V gene sequence: CDR1 SGHVS, CDR2 FQNEAQ. V dropped 3 bases and J dropped 1 base, with 16 bases sitting between them. The CDR3 consists of 17 residues.

This clonotype was found a few times. The V and J genes are TRBV4-2 and TRBJ2-3, with 11 bases matching TRBD2. The V segment lost 2 bases and the J segment 3 bases; nucleotides outside the gene matches: 7. CDR3 length: 17 amino acids. The V gene's germline CDR1 is LGHNA and CDR2 YNFKEQ. CDR3 residues: CASSQSYTSGGTDTQYF. The CDR3 DNA reads TGTGCCAGCAGCCAATCCTATACTAGCGGGGGAACAGATACGCAGTATTTT.

This clonotype was recorded many times. The chain couples TRBV12-3 or TRBV12-4 to TRBJ2-7; tentatively, D is TRBD2 (7 bases). The V end was cut by 5 bases, the J end by 3 bases, with 17 bases between. The CDR3 covers 15 residues. CDR3 amino acids: CASSPRGREIYEQYF. The CDR3 bases are TGTGCCAGCAGTCCGAGGGGGAGGGAAATCTACGAGCAGTACTTC.

This chain connects TRBV28 to TRBJ2-3; D is possibly TRBD1 or TRBD2 (5 bases each). V was shortened by 6 bases and J by 1 base, with 14 bases between the two germline ends. Germline V gives CDR1 MDHEN, CDR2 SYDVKM. The CDR3 spans 15 residues. As DNA, the CDR3 is TGTGCCAGCAGGGGGGTAGGTTTTCGCACAGATACGCAGTATTTT. This codes for CASRGVGFRTDTQYF.

The chain combines TRBV6-2 or TRBV6-3 with TRBJ2-2; 9 nucleotides agree with TRBD1. The CDR3 is 15 amino acids. Germline V CDR1 and CDR2: MNHEY, SVGEGT. J lost 7 bases, V lost 4 bases, and 7 bases had no gene match. The CDR3: CASSLLQGAVGELFF. In nucleotides, the CDR3 is TGTGCCAGCAGTTTACTACAGGGGGCCGTCGGGGAGCTGTTTTTT.

This clonotype was seen a handful of times. V gene TRBV12-3 or TRBV12-4 combines with J gene TRBJ2-5; D is undetermined. The CDR3 covers 15 residues. The V and J ends lost 3 bases and 0 bases respectively, with 11 bases between them. CDR3 region: CASSFAQANQETQYF. In nucleotides, the CDR3 is TGTGCCAGCAGTTTTGCCCAGGCCAACCAAGAGACCCAGTACTTC.

The chain links TRBV12-3 or TRBV12-4 to TRBJ2-1, with TRBD2 matching 8 bases. The trim removed 7 bases at V and 10 bases at J, leaving 9 bases unmatched. This CDR3 spans 13 amino acids. CDR3 DNA: TGTGCCAGCACACGGCGGGAGGCTGGAGAGCAGTTCTTC. Translated: CASTRREAGEQFF.

This sequence joins TRBV7-2 and TRBJ1-5; D gene unclear. V shed 1 base and J shed 3 bases, with 10 bases lying between them. Germline CDR1 reads SGHTA; CDR2 reads FQGNSA. This CDR3 is built from 15 residues. The CDR3: CASSLESGNNQPQHF. CDR3 in DNA: TGTGCCAGCAGCTTAGAGTCAGGAAACAATCAGCCCCAGCATTTT.

This clonotype was recorded a few times. This chain joins TRBV2 and TRBJ1-1, with 9 bases that match TRBD1. The CDR3 is 14 residues long. With V trimmed by 2 bases and J by 5 bases, 3 bases remained unmatched. From germline, CDR1 is SNHLY and CDR2 FYNNEI. The CDR3, as DNA: TGTGCCAGCAGTGAAATGGGACAGGGAACTGAAGCTTTCTTT. This sequence encodes CASSEMGQGTEAFF. Variable domain in full (rest from reference TRBV2 and TRBJ1-1): EPEVTQTPSHQVTQMGQEVILRCVPISNHLYFYWYRQILGQKVEFLVSFYNNEISEKSEIFDDQFSVERPDGSNFTLKIRSTKLEDSAMYFCASSEMGQGTEAFFGQGTRLTVV.

The CDR3 nucleotides are TGTGCCAGCAGCGTAGCGGGAGACTCGATGCCCCAGCATTTT. It specifies CASSVAGDSMPQHF. V and J are TRBV9 and TRBJ1-5; D unclear. The CDR3 length is 14 residues. Germline V gene data show CDR1 as SGDLS and CDR2 as YYNGEE. V shed 0 bases and J shed 9 bases, with 13 bases lying between them.

There are many counts of this clonotype. The V gene is TRBV12-3 or TRBV12-4, the J gene TRBJ1-2; TRBD1 is a possible D gene (6 bases). The CDR3 totals 15 residues. Trimming took 3 bases from V and 3 from J, leaving 14 bases between them. CDR3 nucleotides: TGTGCCAGCAGTTTGGGACACGGAGGGTACTATGGCTACACCTTC. Its protein is CASSLGHGGYYGYTF.

This clonotype was picked up a small number of times. The chain links TRBV7-2 to TRBJ2-1; 10 nucleotides line up with TRBD1. Germline trimming cut 6 bases from V and 6 bases from J; bases unmatched to any gene: 8. Germline CDR1 is SGHTA and CDR2 is FQGNSA. The CDR3 contains 15 residues. The CDR3 DNA reads as TGTGCCAGCAGATGTGGCGGACAGGGGGGCAATGAGCAGTTCTTC. Translating it yields CASRCGGQGGNEQFF.

This clonotype has just a few counts. The V and J genes are TRBV20-1 and TRBJ1-6, with D uncertain. The CDR3 runs to 13 residues. V lost 5 bases, J lost 0 bases, and 5 bases lay in between. CDR1 and CDR2 from the germline V gene are DFQATT and SNEGSKA (reference sequence). The CDR3 sequence: CSAPDSYNSPLHF. In DNA form, the CDR3 reads TGCAGTGCTCCGGACTCCTATAATTCACCCCTCCACTTT.

This clonotype showed up just a few times. For the CDR3, the DNA is TGTGCCAGCAGTGACACAGCTTCCTATGGCTACACCTTC. This translates into CASSDTASYGYTF. This chain uses TRBV2 with TRBJ1-2; D unresolved. The V end lost 3 bases, the J end lost 4 bases, and 9 bases lay between the germline ends. This CDR3 has 13 amino acids. Germline V gene data show CDR1 as SNHLY and CDR2 as FYNNEI.

Ten or more counts support this clonotype. This sequence joins TRBV6-6 and TRBJ1-4, with 7 bases matching TRBD1. The CDR3 has 15 residues. Germline trimming cut 6 bases from V and 5 bases from J; bases unmatched to any gene: 9. The germline V gene has CDR1 MNHNY and CDR2 SVGAGI (reference sequence). CDR3 coding DNA: TGTGCCAGCAGCGGCACCTCAGGGGGAAATGAAAAACTGTTTTTT. Amino acid sequence: CASSGTSGGNEKLFF.

This clonotype was observed a single time. The genes are TRBV5-6 and TRBJ2-1; D remains unclear. The assigned J gene may be wrong: the sequence end matches TRBJ2-7 better. This CDR3 spans 15 amino acids. CDR1 is SGHDT, CDR2 YYEEEE, per germline. The CDR3 DNA follows: TGTGCCAGCAGCTTGTTCCGGTTCTCCTACAATGAGCAGTACTTC. This codes for CASSLFRFSYNEQYF.